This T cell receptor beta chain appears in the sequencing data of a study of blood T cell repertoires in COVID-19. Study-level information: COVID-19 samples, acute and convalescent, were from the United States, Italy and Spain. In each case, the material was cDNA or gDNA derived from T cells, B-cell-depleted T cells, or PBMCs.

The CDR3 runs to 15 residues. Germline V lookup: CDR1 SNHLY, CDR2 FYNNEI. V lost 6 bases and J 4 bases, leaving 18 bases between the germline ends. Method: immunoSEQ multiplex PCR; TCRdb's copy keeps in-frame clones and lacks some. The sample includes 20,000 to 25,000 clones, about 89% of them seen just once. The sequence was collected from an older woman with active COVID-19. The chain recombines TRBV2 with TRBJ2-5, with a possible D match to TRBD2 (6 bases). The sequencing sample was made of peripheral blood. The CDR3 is CASSRGWQVGETQYF. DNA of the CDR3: TGTGCCAGCAGCCGGGGGTGGCAGGTTGGAGAGACCCAGTACTTC.